Sequencing of this TCR beta chain was carried out in a study of blood T cell repertoires in COVID-19. Across the whole study: Sites across the United States, Italy and Spain contributed samples from acute and convalescent COVID-19.

The method was immunoSEQ multiplex PCR; TCRdb's version includes in-frame clones alone and lacks a portion of them. This table holds tens of thousands of clones, over 70% found once. CDR3 length equals 15 residues. With 7 bases removed from V and 10 bases from J, the gap between germline ends came to 20 bases. Germline values: CDR1 MNHEY, CDR2 SVGAGI. In its sample, this clone was seen once. The sample taken for sequencing was peripheral blood. The clonotype comes from a human donor in a cohort sampled during active COVID-19. The rearrangement joins TRBV6-5 to TRBJ1-6; weak D call: TRBD1 (6 bases). The CDR3: CASIRWGGAGSPLHF. Here the CDR3 DNA reads TGTGCCAGCATCCGGTGGGGGGGGGCTGGCTCACCCCTCCACTTT.